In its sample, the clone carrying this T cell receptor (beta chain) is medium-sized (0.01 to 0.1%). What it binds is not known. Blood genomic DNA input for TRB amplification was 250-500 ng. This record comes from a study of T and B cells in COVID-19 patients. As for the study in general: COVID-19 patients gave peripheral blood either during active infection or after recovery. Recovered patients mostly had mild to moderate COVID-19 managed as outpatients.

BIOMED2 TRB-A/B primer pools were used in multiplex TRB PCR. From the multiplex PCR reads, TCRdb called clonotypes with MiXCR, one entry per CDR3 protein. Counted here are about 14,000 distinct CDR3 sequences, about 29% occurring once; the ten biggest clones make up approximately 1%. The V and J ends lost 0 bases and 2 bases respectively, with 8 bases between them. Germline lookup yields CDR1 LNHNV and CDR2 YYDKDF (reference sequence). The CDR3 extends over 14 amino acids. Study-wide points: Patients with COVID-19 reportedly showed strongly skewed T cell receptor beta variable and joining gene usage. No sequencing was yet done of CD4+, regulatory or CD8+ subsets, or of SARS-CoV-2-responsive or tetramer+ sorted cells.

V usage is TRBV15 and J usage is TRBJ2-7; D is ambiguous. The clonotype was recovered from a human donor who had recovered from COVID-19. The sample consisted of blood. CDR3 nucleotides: TGTGCCACCAGCAGAGATCGAGGTCCCTACGAGCAGTACTTC. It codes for CATSRDRGPYEQYF.